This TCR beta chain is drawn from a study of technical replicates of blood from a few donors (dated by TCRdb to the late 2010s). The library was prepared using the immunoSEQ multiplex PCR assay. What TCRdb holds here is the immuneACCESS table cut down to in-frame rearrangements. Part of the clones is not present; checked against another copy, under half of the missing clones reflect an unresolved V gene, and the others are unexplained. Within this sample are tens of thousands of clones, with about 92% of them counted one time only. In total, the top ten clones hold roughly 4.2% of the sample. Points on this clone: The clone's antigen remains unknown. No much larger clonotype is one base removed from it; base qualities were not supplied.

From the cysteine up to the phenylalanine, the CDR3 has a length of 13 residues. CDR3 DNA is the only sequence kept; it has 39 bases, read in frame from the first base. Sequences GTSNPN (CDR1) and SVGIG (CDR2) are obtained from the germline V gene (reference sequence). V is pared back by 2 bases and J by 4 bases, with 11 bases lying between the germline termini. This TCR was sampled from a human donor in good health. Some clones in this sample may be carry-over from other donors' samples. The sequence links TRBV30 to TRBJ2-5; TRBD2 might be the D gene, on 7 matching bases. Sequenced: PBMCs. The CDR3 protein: CAWSRGGGETQYF. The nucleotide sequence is TGTGCCTGGAGTAGGGGGGGCGGAGAGACCCAGTACTTC. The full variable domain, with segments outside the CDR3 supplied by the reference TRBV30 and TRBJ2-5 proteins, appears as SQTIHQWPATLVQPVGSPLSLECTVEGTSNPNLYWYRQAAGRGLQLLFYSVGIGQISSEVPQNLSASRPQDRQFILSSKKLLLSDSGFYLCAWSRGGGETQYFGPGTRLLVL.